The 18 T cell receptor beta chains presented below share a single source sample, sequenced in a study of tissue T cells after allogeneic stem cell transplantation. Described time point: mouse harvest day 14 after allogeneic transplant. Each mouse received 10^7 T-cell-depleted marrow cells plus 10^6 splenic CD5+ T cells by tail vein. The data were produced by immunoSEQ multiplex PCR, yet TCRdb's version contains in-frame clones alone and is incomplete. The sample records some 2,100 clones, around 43% being singletons. Source material: lymph node tissue. The receptors stem from a female BALB/c mouse given C57BL/6 T cells with graft-versus-host disease after an allogeneic hematopoietic cell transplant.

This clone was picked up a small number of times. Genes and germline are mouse. The read terminates 1 residue before the CDR3 end, so the remaining end is supplied by the germline J gene. This chain uses TRBV13-2 with TRBJ2-3; 11 nucleotides align to TRBD2. From germline, CDR1 is NNHNN and CDR2 SYGAGS (reference sequence). Trimming cost V 0 bases and J 0 bases; bases outside gene matches: 0. This CDR3 comprises 16 residues. The CDR3 sequence is CASGDGDWGSAETLYF. The covered CDR3 bases are TGTGCCAGCGGTGATGGGGACTGGGGGAGTGCAGAAACGCTGTAT.

This clone was counted a single time. Gene names are mouse gene names. The read ends 1 residue early relative to the CDR3; the germline J gene fills the gap. The chain uses TRBV3 and TRBJ2-3, with D maybe TRBD1 (5 bases). Germline CDR1 SNHLY, CDR2 FYNGKV (reference sequence). V lost 2 bases, J lost 0 bases, and 9 bases lay in between. This CDR3 region has 15 residues. The CDR3 region is CASSLRTISAETLYF. The DNA read from the CDR3 is TGTGCCAGCAGCTTACGGACAATTAGTGCAGAAACGCTGTAT.

About this clone itself: Gene names are mouse gene names. Sequencing ends 1 residue short of the CDR3 end; the germline J gene provides the rest. V is TRBV23 and J is TRBJ1-4; the table's D gene call, TRBD1, was not cross checked with the DNA. Germline loops: CDR1 KGHTA, CDR2 FQNQQP. The CDR3 consists of 14 residues. The sequenced CDR3 bases are TGCTCCAGCAGTCAGGCAGGGACCAACGAAAGATTATTT. Translating gives CSSSQAGTNERLF. The full CDR3 sequence reads CSSSQAGTNERLFF.

Worth noting for this clone: Gene and germline names: mouse. The CDR3 goes on 1 residue after the read ends, and that part is filled in from the germline J gene. The genes are TRBV26 and TRBJ2-7, with 9 nucleotides matching TRBD1. With V trimmed by 1 base and J by 3 bases, 1 base remained unmatched. The CDR3 consists of 14 residues. The germline gives CDR1 KGHPV, CDR2 FQNQEV (reference sequence). CDR3 in amino acids: CASSLLDRGYEQYF. The CDR3 DNA, read in part, is TGTGCCAGCAGTCTGTTGGACAGGGGCTATGAACAGTAC. The variable domain in full, completed from reference TRBV26 and TRBJ2-7, reads NSKVIQTPRYLVKGQGQKAKMRCIPEKGHPVVFWYQQNKNNEFKFLINFQNQEVLQQIDMTEKRFSAECPSNSPCSLEIQSSEAGDSALYLCASSLLDRGYEQYFGPGTRLTVL.

In the case of this clone: Gene and germline names: mouse. The CDR3 end is not reached by the read, which stops 1 residue before it; the germline J gene fills it in. The genes are TRBV26 and TRBJ2-4; perhaps D is TRBD1 or TRBD2 (5 bases each). The CDR3 has 13 residues. CDR1 is KGHPV, CDR2 FQNQEV, per germline (reference sequence). The germline V and J ends were trimmed by 4 bases and 3 bases, with 8 bases remaining between them. The CDR3 here is CASSQGRQNTLYF. The CDR3 DNA, read in part, is TGTGCCAGCAGTCAGGGGCGACAAAACACCTTGTAC.

In its sample, this clone was seen once. Mouse germline and gene names are used. The read halts 1 residue ahead of the CDR3 end, with the missing end drawn from the germline J gene. The chain has TRBV26 and TRBJ2-7, with 10 bases lining up with TRBD1. The CDR3 runs 13 residues. The V gene end was trimmed by 11 bases and the J gene end by 7 bases; junction bases not matched to a gene: 11. In germline, CDR1 is KGHPV, CDR2 FQNQEV (reference sequence). The CDR3 region is CAGCRDRGREQYF. Partial CDR3 DNA: TGTGCCGGCTGCCGGGACAGGGGACGAGAACAGTAC.

A note on this clone: Germline and genes: mouse. The CDR3 extends 1 residue past the end of the read, so its final part is completed from the germline J gene. The rearrangement uses TRBV26 and TRBJ2-5, with TRBD2 matching 7 bases. The V segment lost 2 bases and the J segment 1 base; nucleotides outside the gene matches: 0. The CDR3 runs to 14 residues. CDR1 is KGHPV and CDR2 is FQNQEV in the germline V gene (reference sequence). CDR3 loop: CASSLGGDQDTQYF. The sequenced CDR3 bases are TGTGCCAGCAGTCTGGGGGGGGACCAAGACACCCAGTAC.

About this clone: Genes and germline come from the mouse. The observed sequence ends 1 residue before the CDR3 terminus, with the missing tail filled in from the germline J gene. J is TRBJ1-4 and V is TRBV23; the table names TRBD1, a call not compared with the DNA. CDR1 is KGHTA, CDR2 FQNQQP, per germline. This CDR3 contains 13 residues. The CDR3 is CSSSQNNNERLFF. The DNA read from the CDR3 is TGCTCCAGCAGTCAAAACAACAACGAAAGATTATTT.

This clone was counted between two and nine times. Gene names and germline refer to mouse. The CDR3 end is not reached by the read, which stops 1 residue before it; the germline J gene fills it in. The V call is TRBV26, the J call TRBJ1-4; D remains ambiguous. This CDR3 has 11 amino acids. V was trimmed by 2 bases and J by 8 bases, leaving 3 bases between them. The germline V gene encodes CDR1 KGHPV and CDR2 FQNQEV (reference sequence). CDR3 in amino acids: CASSLRERLFF. The sequenced part of the CDR3 DNA is TGTGCCAGCAGTCTGCGAGAAAGATTATTT.

As regards this clone: Genes and germline are mouse. Read sequence stops 1 residue before the CDR3 end, and the germline J gene provides the missing end. The V call is TRBV26, the J call TRBJ1-6, with 10 bases matching TRBD1. TRBJ1-6 is an ORF, with its function uncertain. CDR3 length equals 14 residues. The ends lost 8 bases at V and 7 bases at J; junction bases unmatched: 5. Germline CDR1 is KGHPV and CDR2 is FQNQEV (reference sequence). The CDR3 bases that were read are TGTGCCAGCGCGGACAGGGGGATGAATTCGCCCCTCTAC. It is translated as CASADRGMNSPLY. The entire CDR3 is CASADRGMNSPLYF.

This clone is large. These gene names are mouse names. The read ends 1 residue shy of where the CDR3 ends; the end is completed using the germline J gene. The chain recombines TRBV13-2 with TRBJ1-6, with 8 bases lining up with TRBD1. TRBJ1-6 is noted as an ORF with a role that remains uncertain. The CDR3 consists of 17 residues. V shed 2 bases and J 0 bases; nucleotides not matched to a gene: 4. Looked up from germline, CDR1 is NNHNN and CDR2 is SYGAGS (reference sequence). The sequenced CDR3 bases are TGTGCCAGCGGTGAGAGGGACAGGAGTTCCTATAATTCGCCCCTCTAC. This encodes CASGERDRSSYNSPLY. In full, the CDR3 is CASGERDRSSYNSPLYF.

Notes on this clone: The germline and genes are mouse ones. The read terminates 1 residue before the CDR3 end, so the remaining end is supplied by the germline J gene. The genes are TRBV2 and TRBJ1-4; D may be TRBD1 (6 bases). CDR1 and CDR2 from the germline V gene are LGHNA and YSYQKL. This CDR3 is built from 15 residues. V was shortened by 0 bases and J by 7 bases, with 12 bases between the two germline ends. CDR3 region: CASSQDGRGGERLFF. The CDR3 bases that were read are TGTGCCAGCAGCCAAGACGGCAGGGGTGGCGAAAGATTATTT. The entire variable domain, with the rest obtained from reference TRBV2 and TRBJ1-4, is as follows: DPKIIQKPKYLVAVTGSEKILICEQYLGHNAMYWYRQSAKKPLEFMFSYSYQKLMDNQTASSRFQPQSSKKNHLDLQITALKPDDSATYFCASSQDGRGGERLFFGHGTKLSVL.

A word on this clone: The genes and germline here are from mouse. The read ends 1 residue before the CDR3 terminus; that terminus is restored from the germline J gene. The V call is TRBV26, the J call TRBJ2-1, with a weak D call TRBD1 (6 bases). The CDR3 extends over 14 amino acids. CDR1 KGHPV and CDR2 FQNQEV come from the germline V gene (reference sequence). The V gene lost 4 bases and the J gene lost 1 base, with 8 bases spanning the gap. The CDR3 bases that were read are TGTGCCAGCAGTCCGGGACAAAACTATGCTGAGCAGTTC. It yields the protein CASSPGQNYAEQF. The whole CDR3 region reads CASSPGQNYAEQFF.

Remarks on this clone: Germline and genes: mouse. The CDR3 extends 1 residue past the end of the read, so its final part is completed from the germline J gene. V usage is TRBV20 and J usage is TRBJ2-1; 8 bases fit TRBD2. V gave up 0 bases and J gave up 6 bases; unmatched junction bases: 1. Germline V gives CDR1 GFQATS, CDR2 STVNSAI. The length of the CDR3 is 13 residues. CDR3 in amino acids: CGARDWGVAEQFF. Partial CDR3 DNA: TGTGGTGCTAGGGACTGGGGGGTTGCTGAGCAGTTC.

Note on this clone: Gene labels here are mouse ones. The CDR3 goes on 1 residue after the read ends, and that part is filled in from the germline J gene. The genes are TRBV23 and TRBJ1-1; the DNA was not compared with TRBD1, the D call given in the table. In germline, CDR1 is KGHTA, CDR2 FQNQQP. The CDR3 is made up of 14 amino acids. The CDR3 bases that were read are TGCTCCAGCAGTCCGGGACAGTCAAACACAGAAGTCTTC. Translated, it gives CSSSPGQSNTEVF. The CDR3 reads in full as CSSSPGQSNTEVFF.

For this clone: All gene names here are mouse names. Read sequence stops 1 residue before the CDR3 end, and the germline J gene provides the missing end. This sequence joins TRBV17 and TRBJ2-2, with 9 nucleotides matching TRBD1. The trim removed 5 bases at V and 4 bases at J, leaving 2 bases unmatched. Germline loops: CDR1 MNHDT, CDR2 YYDKIL. The CDR3 sequence is 14 residues long. The DNA read from the CDR3 is TGTGCTAGCAGTTGGACAGGGGTCACCGGGCAGCTCTAC. Residues: CASSWTGVTGQLY. In full, the CDR3 reads CASSWTGVTGQLYF. Drawing the rest from reference TRBV17 and TRBJ2-2, the complete variable domain is DTTVKQNPRYKLARVGKPVNLICSQTMNHDTMYWYQKKPNQAPKLLLFYYDKILNREADTFEKFQSSRPNNSFCSLYIGSAGLEYSAMYLCASSWTGVTGQLYFGEGSKLTVL.

A few counts support this clone. Mouse germline and gene names are used. The CDR3 goes on 1 residue after the read ends, and that part is filled in from the germline J gene. J is TRBJ1-2 and V is TRBV3; D gene uncertain. This CDR3 spans 14 amino acids. V was cut by 1 base and J by 0 bases, with 6 bases left in between. Germline V lookup: CDR1 SNHLY, CDR2 FYNGKV (reference sequence). The CDR3 reads CASSLDNANSDYTF. The part of the CDR3 DNA that was read is TGTGCCAGCAGCTTAGACAATGCAAACTCCGACTACACC.

Concerning this clone itself: Here the gene names and germline are mouse. The read finishes 1 residue shy of the CDR3 end, and the germline J gene is used to complete it. The chain joins TRBV19 to TRBJ1-1; 7 bases fit TRBD1. V gave up 5 bases and J gave up 1 base; unmatched junction bases: 2. The CDR3 is made up of 13 amino acids. CDR1 is FNHDT and CDR2 is SITEND in the germline V gene (reference sequence). This chain's CDR3 is CASSWDRNTEVFF. The CDR3 bases that were read are TGTGCCAGCAGCTGGGACAGGAACACAGAAGTCTTC.